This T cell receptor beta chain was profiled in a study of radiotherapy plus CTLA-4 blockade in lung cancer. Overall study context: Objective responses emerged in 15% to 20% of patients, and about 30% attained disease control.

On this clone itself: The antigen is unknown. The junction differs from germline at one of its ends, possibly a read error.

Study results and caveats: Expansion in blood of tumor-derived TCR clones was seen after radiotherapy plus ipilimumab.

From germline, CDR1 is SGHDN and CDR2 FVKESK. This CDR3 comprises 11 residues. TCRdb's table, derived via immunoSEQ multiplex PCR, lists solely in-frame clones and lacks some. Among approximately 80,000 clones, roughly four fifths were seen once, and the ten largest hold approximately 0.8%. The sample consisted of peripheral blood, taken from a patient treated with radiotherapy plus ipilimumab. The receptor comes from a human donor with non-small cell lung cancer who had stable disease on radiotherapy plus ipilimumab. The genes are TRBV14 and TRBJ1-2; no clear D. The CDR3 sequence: CVSSQDTGYTF. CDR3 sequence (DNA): TGTGTCAGCAGCCAAGATACCGGCTACACCTTC.